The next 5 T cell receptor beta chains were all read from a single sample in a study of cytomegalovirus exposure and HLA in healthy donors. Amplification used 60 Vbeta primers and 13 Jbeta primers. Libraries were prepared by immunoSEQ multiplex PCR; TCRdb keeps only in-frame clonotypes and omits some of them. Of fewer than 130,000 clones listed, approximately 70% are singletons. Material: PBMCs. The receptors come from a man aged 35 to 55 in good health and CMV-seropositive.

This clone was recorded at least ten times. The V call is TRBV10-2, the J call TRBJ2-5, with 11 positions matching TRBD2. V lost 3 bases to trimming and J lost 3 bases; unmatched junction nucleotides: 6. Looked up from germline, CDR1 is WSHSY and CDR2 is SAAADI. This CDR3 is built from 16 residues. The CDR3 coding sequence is TGCGCCAGCAGTGAACCGGGACTAGCGGATAAAGAGACCCAGTACTTC. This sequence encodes CASSEPGLADKETQYF.

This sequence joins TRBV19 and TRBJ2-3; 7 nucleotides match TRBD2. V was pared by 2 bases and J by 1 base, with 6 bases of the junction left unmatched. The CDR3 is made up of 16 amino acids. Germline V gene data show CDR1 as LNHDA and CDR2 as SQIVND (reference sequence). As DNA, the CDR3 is TGTGCCAGTAGTATAACCGGGGGGAAAGGCACAGATACGCAGTATTTT. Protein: CASSITGGKGTDTQYF.

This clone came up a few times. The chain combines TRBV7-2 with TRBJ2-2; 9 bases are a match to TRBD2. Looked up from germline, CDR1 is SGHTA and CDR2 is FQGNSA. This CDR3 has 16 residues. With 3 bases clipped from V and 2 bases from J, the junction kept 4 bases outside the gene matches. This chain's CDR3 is CASSFGGRGNTGELFF. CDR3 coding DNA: TGTGCCAGCAGCTTTGGCGGGAGGGGAAACACCGGGGAGCTGTTTTTT. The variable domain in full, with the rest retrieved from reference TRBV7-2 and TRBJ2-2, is GAGVSQSPSNKVTEKGKDVELRCDPISGHTALYWYRQSLGQGLEFLIYFQGNSAPDKSGLPSDRFSAERTGGSVSTLTIQRTQQEDSAVYLCASSFGGRGNTGELFFGEGSRLTVL.

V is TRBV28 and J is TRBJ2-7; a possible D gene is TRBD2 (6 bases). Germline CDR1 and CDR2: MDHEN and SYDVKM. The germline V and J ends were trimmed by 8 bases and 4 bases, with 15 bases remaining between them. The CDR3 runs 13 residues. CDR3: CASRPFGSYEQYF. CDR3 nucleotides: TGTGCCAGCCGGCCGTTCGGGAGTTACGAGCAGTACTTC.

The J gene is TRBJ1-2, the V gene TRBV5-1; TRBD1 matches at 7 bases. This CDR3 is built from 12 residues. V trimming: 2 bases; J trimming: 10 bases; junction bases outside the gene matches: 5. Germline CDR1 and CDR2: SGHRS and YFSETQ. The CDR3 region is CASSLQGSDYTF. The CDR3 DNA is TGCGCCAGCAGCTTACAGGGGTCTGACTACACCTTC.